The 19 T cell receptor beta chains in this list originate from one sample, sequenced in a study of CD8+CD57+ T cells in acquired aplastic anemia. Previously, flow cytometry had revealed CD8+CD57+ cell expansion in the patients chosen for sequencing. Genomic DNA was employed as the template in profiling TCR beta VDJ and CDR3. TCRdb re-called the reads through MiXCR, storing one row per CDR3 protein. The data hold approximately 220,000 distinct CDR3 sequences, with 40% to 60% observed a single time. The sample taken for sequencing was sorted CD4+, CD8+, or CD8+CD57+ T cells (not recorded which) from PBMCs. These receptors all stem from a human donor with aplastic anemia.

Written as DNA, the CDR3 is TGCGCCAGCAGTTCTCCAGGACTAGCGGGGGCAGGAGAGCAGTACTTC. Translation: CASSSPGLAGAGEQYF. The V and J genes are TRBV5-1 and TRBJ2-7, with TRBD2 matching 13 bases. The CDR3 has 16 residues. After removal of 5 bases from V and 7 bases from J, the junction contained 12 bases not matched to a gene. Germline V gives CDR1 SGHRS, CDR2 YFSETQ. The whole variable domain, filled in from reference TRBV5-1 and TRBJ2-7, reads KAGVTQTPRYLIKTRGQQVTLSCSPISGHRSVSWYQQTPGQGLQFLFEYFSETQRNKGNFPGRFSGRQFSNSRSEMNVSTLELGDSALYLCASSSPGLAGAGEQYFGPGTRLTVT.

J is TRBJ1-1 and V is TRBV7-9; the D gene is possibly TRBD1 (5 bases). V lost 3 bases to trimming and J lost 7 bases, with 9 bases between them. Germline lookup yields CDR1 SEHNR and CDR2 FQNEAQ (reference sequence). The CDR3 runs to 12 residues. This CDR3 is CASSLVGVEAFF. CDR3 nucleotides: TGTGCCAGCAGCTTGGTGGGGGTTGAAGCTTTCTTT.

The CDR3 DNA is TGTGCCAGCAGTGTCGTGGCTAGCGGAGAGACCCAGTACTTC. This encodes CASSVVASGETQYF. The chain has TRBV2 and TRBJ2-5; 7 bases agree with TRBD2. Trimming took 4 bases from V and 4 from J; bases not matched to a gene: 6. Germline-derived CDR1 and CDR2 are SNHLY and FYNNEI. CDR3 length: 14 residues.

In its sample, this clonotype was seen once. The chain couples TRBV10-3 to TRBJ1-5; D gene ambiguous. The CDR3 extends over 14 amino acids. The V end lost 2 bases, the J end lost 1 base, and 6 bases lay between the germline ends. The germline CDR1 and CDR2 sequences are ENHRY and SYGVKD. The chain's CDR3 is CAISERTSNQPQHF. The CDR3 DNA reads as TGTGCCATCAGTGAGAGAACGAGCAATCAGCCCCAGCATTTT.

The chain employs TRBV2 and TRBJ1-3, with D possibly being TRBD1 (6 bases). Trimming removed 6 bases from V and 4 bases from J, with 13 bases in between. Germline-derived CDR1 and CDR2 are SNHLY and FYNNEI. There are 14 residues in the CDR3. The CDR3 nucleotides read TGTGCCAGCAGCACGGGCAGGGGCGGAAACACCATATATTTT. Amino acid sequence: CASSTGRGGNTIYF.

This clonotype was seen many times. For the CDR3, the DNA is TGTGCCAGCAGTCAGACCCCCAATGAGCAGTTCTTC. Its translation is CASSQTPNEQFF. The chain recombines TRBV2 with TRBJ2-1, with D uncertain. CDR3 length: 12 amino acids. V lost 5 bases and J lost 6, with 8 bases in between. Germline lookup yields CDR1 SNHLY and CDR2 FYNNEI.

To note about this clonotype: Being one base from a much bigger clone, this may be a read error. The chain couples TRBV6-1 to TRBJ1-2, with D possibly being TRBD1 (6 bases). The CDR3 is 14 amino acids. Germline V lookup: CDR1 MNHNS, CDR2 SASEGT. With 11 bases removed from V and 4 bases from J, the gap between germline ends came to 20 bases. The CDR3 is CAGKHNQGPYGYTF. The CDR3 bases are TGTGCCGGCAAACACAACCAGGGGCCCTATGGCTACACCTTC.

Ten or more counts support this clonotype. V is TRBV2 and J is TRBJ2-1; a weak D match, TRBD1 (6 bases). Per germline, CDR1 SNHLY and CDR2 FYNNEI. V was trimmed by 4 bases and J by 8 bases, leaving 21 bases between them. The length of the CDR3 is 16 residues. The CDR3, as DNA: TGTGCCAGCAGTGTAGGGTTGGGGGCGGGTGGGGATGAGCAGTTCTTC. Amino acids: CASSVGLGAGGDEQFF.

This clonotype was seen more than once but under ten times. Since a much larger clone is just one base distant, this may be a read error. The chain uses TRBV19 and TRBJ1-3; TRBD1 agrees at 9 bases. There are 16 residues in the CDR3. Per the germline V gene, CDR1 is LNHDA and CDR2 is SQIVND (reference sequence). The CDR3, as DNA: TGTGCCAGTAGACCAACAGGGGGCGGCTCTGGAAACGCCATATATTTT. This encodes CASRPTGGGSGNAIYF.

This chain joins TRBV5-1 and TRBJ2-3, with D possibly TRBD2 on 6 matching bases. The V and J ends lost 0 bases and 2 bases respectively, with 13 bases between them. CDR1 SGHRS and CDR2 YFSETQ come from the germline V gene. The CDR3 runs 16 residues. The CDR3 region has the DNA TGCGCCAGCAGCTTGGAGGCCAGGAGGGCCACAGATACGCAGTATTTT. This gives the protein CASSLEARRATDTQYF.

This clonotype was recorded at least ten times. The CDR3 reads CSARPGLAVHSYEQYF. CDR3 coding DNA: TGCAGTGCTAGACCTGGATTAGCGGTACACTCCTACGAGCAGTACTTC. The J gene is TRBJ2-7, the V gene TRBV20-1; maybe TRBD2 (6 bases). This CDR3 contains 16 residues. V lost 2 bases and J lost 0, with 17 bases in between. Germline lookup yields CDR1 DFQATT and CDR2 SNEGSKA (reference sequence).

This sequence joins TRBV6-6 and TRBJ2-7, with D perhaps TRBD1 (5 bases). Germline CDR1 MNHNY, CDR2 SVGAGI (reference sequence). The CDR3 extends over 13 amino acids. With 7 bases removed from V and 2 bases from J, the gap between germline ends came to 12 bases. CDR3 amino acids: CASTLTAAYEQYF. The CDR3 nucleotides read TGTGCCAGCACTCTGACAGCCGCCTACGAGCAGTACTTC.

The chain recombines TRBV10-3 with TRBJ1-6; maybe TRBD1 (5 bases). V lost 0 bases and J lost 0, with 6 bases in between. Germline assignment: CDR1 ENHRY and CDR2 SYGVKD. The CDR3 loop spans 16 amino acids. CDR3 bases: TGTGCCATCAGTGAGTCGGGGGGCTCCTATAATTCACCCCTCCACTTT. Protein product: CAISESGGSYNSPLHF.

The genes are TRBV12-3 or TRBV12-4 and TRBJ1-5; 10 bases map to TRBD1. CDR3 length: 16 amino acids. V dropped 3 bases and J dropped 4; count of bases not matched to a gene: 6. The CDR3 region is CASSLGQGLSNQPQHF. CDR3 DNA: TGTGCCAGCAGTTTGGGACAGGGGTTATCAAATCAGCCCCAGCATTTT.

This chain uses TRBV2 with TRBJ1-6; a weak D match, TRBD1 (6 bases). The CDR3 loop spans 22 amino acids. V was shortened by 7 bases and J by 10 bases, with 41 bases between the two germline ends. Per the germline V gene, CDR1 is SNHLY and CDR2 is FYNNEI. CDR3 sequence (DNA): TGTGCCAGCATTGGCCGCTATACAACAGGGATGGTCTCTTCAACAGCTAGGTCACCCCTCCACTTT. It translates to CASIGRYTTGMVSSTARSPLHF.

This chain joins TRBV24-1 and TRBJ2-5; 12 positions match TRBD2. Germline lookup yields CDR1 KGHDR and CDR2 SFDVKD. The CDR3 length is 16 residues. The V and J ends lost 3 bases and 5 bases, in that order; junction bases with no gene match: 6. The CDR3 DNA reads as TGTGCCACCAGTGATGGGTCTAGCGGGGGGGTGGAGACCCAGTACTTC. This sequence encodes CATSDGSSGGVETQYF.

This clonotype was detected many times. This chain links TRBV5-1 with TRBJ2-2; 7 bases match TRBD1. This CDR3 spans 13 amino acids. CDR1 is SGHRS, CDR2 YFSETQ, per germline. After removal of 5 bases from V and 7 bases from J, the junction contained 5 bases not matched to a gene. The CDR3 DNA sequence: TGCGCCAGCAGTTTAGACAGGGTCGGGGAGCTGTTTTTT. It yields the protein CASSLDRVGELFF.

This clonotype was recorded at least ten times. The chain recombines TRBV12-3 or TRBV12-4 with TRBJ2-7, with 8 bases identical to TRBD1. V lost 7 bases to trimming and J lost 0 bases; unmatched junction nucleotides: 5. The length of the CDR3 is 14 residues. CDR3 sequence: CASTRTGSSYEQYF. In DNA, the CDR3 is TGTGCCAGCACCAGGACAGGGAGCTCCTACGAGCAGTACTTC.

As regards this clonotype: A much larger clone lies one base from this, so it may be a read error. The chain joins TRBV7-2 to TRBJ2-5, with D uncertain. The CDR3 is 11 residues long. Trimming shortened V by 5 bases and J by 2 bases, and 3 bases separated the two germline ends. Germline loops: CDR1 SGHTA, CDR2 FQGNSA. CDR3 sequence reads: CASSHQETQYF. CDR3 DNA: TGTGCCAGCAGCCATCAAGAGACCCAGTACTTC.